This T cell receptor (beta chain) was sequenced during a study of molecular identifiers for immune sequencing clone quantification. The study, taken as a whole, reports: Spiked Jurkat TCR RNA equivalent to one cell was reportedly detectable in about a million naive cells. Barcode sharing among identical TCR molecules could make large clones appear smaller.

Sorted cells numbering about 20,000 to 1,000,000, with 10%, 30% or 50% RNA, yielded the naive CD8 libraries. Sorting selected naive CD8 T cells with a CD8+CD4-CCR7+CD45RA+ phenotype. Germline CDR1 SGHTS, CDR2 YDEGEE. This CDR3 has 15 residues. V was shortened by 4 bases and J by 9 bases, with 20 bases between the two germline ends. Each CDR3 protein gets one entry after TCRdb re-called the PCR reads with MiXCR. This sample has about 320,000 distinct CDR3 sequences, with over 20% found just once. This clonotype was seen ten or more times. Its antigen is undetermined. The sequence derives from a human donor in good health. Some libraries in this study had Jurkat cell RNA spiked in. Specimen: naive CD8+ T cells from blood, with Jurkat cell RNA spiked in. Subset of the sample: FACS-sorted CD8+CD4-CCR7+CD45RA+ naive T cells. This chain uses TRBV5-8 with TRBJ1-5; no reliable D call. CDR3 in amino acids: CASSELGQSRRPQHF. As DNA, the CDR3 is TGTGCCAGCAGCGAGTTAGGGCAATCACGGAGGCCCCAGCATTTT.